The rows below give T cell receptor beta chains drawn from one sample of a study of PD-L1 blockade in urothelial cancer. Produced via immunoSEQ multiplex PCR; TCRdb's table is partial and in-frame only. Seen here are roughly 67,000 clones, around 85% observed once, and the top ten hold more than 12%. The source material was PBMCs, sampled around atezolizumab (anti-PD-L1) treatment. The origin of the receptors is a man in his sixties with urothelial cancer. Each CDR3 is given with its conserved first and last residue. D genes are given only for firm matches. Size tells how often a clone was seen (once, few, many) or the class of an expanded clone, and some rows leave it out.

>-|few|TRBV7-3|TRBJ2-3
TGTGCCAGCAGCTTAAACCTGGTCAATCGCGCTGATACGCAGTATTTT
CASSLNLVNRADTQYF
>TRBD1|-|TRBV13|TRBJ2-1
TGTGCCAGCAGCTCCGGGACAGGGGGGTTGGATGAGCAGTTCTTC
CASSSGTGGLDEQFF
>TRBD1|-|TRBV18|TRBJ1-5
TGTGCCAGCTCACCACAGCGCGCAGGGGGCGGTCAGCCCCAGCATTTT
CASSPQRAGGGQPQHF
>-|-|TRBV7-2|TRBJ1-6
TGTGCCAGCAGCTTAGATGGCAGGGTGGGGTCACCCCTCCACTTT
CASSLDGRVGSPLHF
>-|-|TRBV7-9|TRBJ1-1
TGTGCCAGCAGCAAAAACGGGGGGAACACTGAAGCTTTCTTT
CASSKNGGNTEAFF
>-|-|TRBV9|TRBJ1-5
TGTGCCAGCAGCGTCGCGGGCGGCGGTCAGCCCCAGCATTTT
CASSVAGGGQPQHF
>-|-|TRBV5-4|TRBJ2-5
TGTGCCAGCAGCCCCCGCCGGGGGGAGACCCAGTACTTC
CASSPRRGETQYF
>-|-|TRBV19|TRBJ2-2
TGTGCCAGTAGAAAGGCCGGGGTCAGGGGGGACACCGGGGAGCTGTTTTTT
CASRKAGVRGDTGELFF
>TRBD1|-|TRBV7-9|TRBJ2-7
TGTGCCAGCAGCCCAACCCGGGACAGACCCTACGAGCAGTACTTC
CASSPTRDRPYEQYF
>TRBD1|once|TRBV19|TRBJ1-3
TGTGCCAGTAGACCTGACAGGGTTGGAAACACCATATATTTT
CASRPDRVGNTIYF
>TRBD1|once|TRBV5-1|TRBJ2-7
TGCGCCAGCAGCTTGGACAGGGGGAGCTACGAGCAGTACTTC
CASSLDRGSYEQYF
>-|once|TRBV5-5|TRBJ1-2
TGTGCCAGCAGCTATAGCTTAGAGGGAGGCTACACCTTC
CASSYSLEGGYTF
>-|-|TRBV23-1|TRBJ1-5
TGCGCCAGCAGTCAATCGTGGGAGGGGGTGACACAAAATCAGCCCCAGCATTTT
CASSQSWEGVTQNQPQHF
>TRBD1|-|TRBV14|TRBJ1-3
TGTGCCAGCAGCAAAGGACAGGCCTCTGGAAACACCATATATTTT
CASSKGQASGNTIYF
>-|-|TRBV27|TRBJ2-3
TGTGCCAGCTGTCCCCGTCCCGACAGACTGGGCGCAGATACGCAGTATTTT
CASCPRPDRLGADTQYF
>TRBD1|-|TRBV19|TRBJ1-5
TGTGCCACCTCCAGGGGGCCCCAGCCCCAGCATTTT
CATSRGPQPQHF
>TRBD2|-|TRBV18|TRBJ2-5
TGTGCCAGCTCACTTCAGCGCCAGCGGGGCCAGGGAGAGACCCAGTACTTC
CASSLQRQRGQGETQYF
>TRBD2|-|TRBV19|TRBJ2-5
TGTGCCAGTAGTAGCGGGGGGGCCGGAGAGACCCAGTACTTC
CASSSGGAGETQYF
>-|-|TRBV5-1|TRBJ2-3
TGCGCCAGCAGCTCGGGTGGAGTCAGTACGCAGTATTTT
CASSSGGVSTQYF
>-|-|TRBV2|TRBJ1-1
TGTGCCAGGGGGGGGGTCATGAACACTGAAGCTTTCTTT
CARGGVMNTEAFF
>TRBD2|-|TRBV5-1|TRBJ2-5
TGCGCCAGCAGCTTCGGGGGGGCTAACCAAGAGACCCAGTACTTC
CASSFGGANQETQYF
>-|-|TRBV7-8|TRBJ2-1
TGTGCCAGCAGCTTAGCGGAGATGCGCGGGGATGAGCAGTTCTTC
CASSLAEMRGDEQFF
>-|once|TRBV19|TRBJ2-5
TGTGCCAGTAGTATACCCGGGGGGCCCAAGGGCGAGACCCAGTACTTC
CASSIPGGPKGETQYF
>-|-|TRBV15|TRBJ2-7
TGTGCCACCAGCAGAGATCTGGGAGAGAAGTACTTC
CATSRDLGEKYF
>-|-|TRBV9|TRBJ2-6
TGTGCCAGCAGCGGGACAGTCTTCTCTGGGGCCAACGTCCTGACTTTC
CASSGTVFSGANVLTF
>-|few|TRBV30|TRBJ1-2
TGTGCCTGGAGCAGGCGGGACTATGGCTACACCTTC
CAWSRRDYGYTF
>-|-|TRBV4-1|TRBJ1-1
TGCGCCAGCAGCCCCCCCGGGGAGGACACTGAAGCTTTCTTT
CASSPPGEDTEAFF
>TRBD2|-|TRBV5-4|TRBJ2-1
TGTGCCAGCAGCTCCGGACTAGCGGGGAGCAACAATGAGCAGTTCTTC
CASSSGLAGSNNEQFF
>TRBD2|-|TRBV9|TRBJ2-5
TGTGCCAGCAGCGTAGGGGCGGGGGTGGCGGCCCAAGAGACCCAGTACTTC
CASSVGAGVAAQETQYF
>-|-|TRBV5-1|TRBJ2-5
TGCGCCAGCACCCGCGGTATCCCGGAGACCCAGTACTTC
CASTRGIPETQYF
>TRBD2|-|TRBV30|TRBJ2-3
TGTGCCTGGGGACTAGGAAACACAGATACGCAGTATTTT
CAWGLGNTDTQYF
>-|few|TRBV4-1|TRBJ1-5
TGCGCCAGCTCCTTCCTCGCACTCCGTTCAAGTCCCCAGCATTTT
CASSFLALRSSPQHF
>TRBD1|-|TRBV19|TRBJ1-5
TGTGCCAGTAGTACGACAGGGGAGATGAGCAATCAGCCCCAGCATTTT
CASSTTGEMSNQPQHF
>TRBD2|-|TRBV18|TRBJ2-1
TGTGCCAGCTCACGCAATAGAGCGGGGGCCGTCAATGAGCAGTTCTTC
CASSRNRAGAVNEQFF
>-|-|TRBV7-8|TRBJ2-4
TGTGCCAGCAGCTTAGCGGACACCATCGGCATTCAGTACTTC
CASSLADTIGIQYF
>-|-|TRBV29-1|TRBJ2-2
TGCAGCGTTGTCCCCCGGGGACAAAACACCGGGGAGCTGTTTTTT
CSVVPRGQNTGELFF
>-|few|TRBV7-9|TRBJ2-1
TGTGCCAGCAGCCTCGATAGCGGAGATGAGCAGTTCTTC
CASSLDSGDEQFF
>-|-|TRBV7-9|TRBJ2-3
TGTGCCAGCAGCTCCGGACAGTTTTCTGCAGATACGCAGTATTTT
CASSSGQFSADTQYF
>TRBD2|once|TRBV2|TRBJ2-2
TGTGCCAGCAAAAGGACTAGCGGGGGGGCCGACACCGGGGAGCTGTTTTTT
CASKRTSGGADTGELFF
>TRBD1|-|TRBV18|TRBJ1-1
TGTGCCAGCTCCCGCACAGGGGGCGGAGGCACTGAAGCTTTCTTT
CASSRTGGGGTEAFF
>-|-|TRBV7-3|TRBJ2-1
TGTGCCAGCAGCGAACAGGGGGGGAAAACCTACAATGAGCAGTTCTTC
CASSEQGGKTYNEQFF